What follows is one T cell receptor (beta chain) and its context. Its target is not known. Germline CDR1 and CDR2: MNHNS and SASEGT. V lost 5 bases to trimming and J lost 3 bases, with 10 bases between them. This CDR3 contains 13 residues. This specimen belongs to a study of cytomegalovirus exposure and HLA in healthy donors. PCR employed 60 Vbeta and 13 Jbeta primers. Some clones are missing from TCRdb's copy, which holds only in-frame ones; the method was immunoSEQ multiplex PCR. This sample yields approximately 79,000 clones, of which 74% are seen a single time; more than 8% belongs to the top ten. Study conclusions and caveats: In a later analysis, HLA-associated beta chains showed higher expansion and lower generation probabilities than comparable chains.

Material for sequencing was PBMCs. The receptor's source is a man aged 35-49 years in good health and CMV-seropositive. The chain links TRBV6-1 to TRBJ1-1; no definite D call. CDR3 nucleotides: TGTGCCAGCAGTTATCAGGTAGACACTGAAGCTTTCTTT. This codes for CASSYQVDTEAFF.